The TCR beta chain under discussion was sequenced for a study of T cells after yellow fever vaccination. General study findings and limits: Only a small proportion of the clonotypes turned up in both the CD4 and the CD8 compartments, likely arising from convergent recombination.

UMIs and a universal primer site were added when TCR cDNA was made by 5'RACE template switching. From the 5' RACE reads, TCRdb called clonotypes with MiXCR, one entry per CDR3 protein. Here the sample spans 250,000 or so distinct CDR3 sequences, approximately 3.8% being singletons. The V and J ends lost 5 bases and 5 bases, in that order; junction bases with no gene match: 6. The CDR3 consists of 15 residues. This clonotype was counted ten times or more. The target antigen is unknown. This chain joins TRBV12-3 or TRBV12-4 and TRBJ2-2; 9 bases match TRBD2. Sequenced here: PBMCs, sampled 15 days after the yellow fever booster vaccination. The TCR sequence derives from a man aged 18-30 years who received the YFV17D yellow fever vaccine. The CDR3 reads CASSAGGHKTGELFF. In DNA form, the CDR3 reads TGTGCCAGCAGTGCGGGGGGGCATAAAACCGGGGAGCTGTTTTTT.